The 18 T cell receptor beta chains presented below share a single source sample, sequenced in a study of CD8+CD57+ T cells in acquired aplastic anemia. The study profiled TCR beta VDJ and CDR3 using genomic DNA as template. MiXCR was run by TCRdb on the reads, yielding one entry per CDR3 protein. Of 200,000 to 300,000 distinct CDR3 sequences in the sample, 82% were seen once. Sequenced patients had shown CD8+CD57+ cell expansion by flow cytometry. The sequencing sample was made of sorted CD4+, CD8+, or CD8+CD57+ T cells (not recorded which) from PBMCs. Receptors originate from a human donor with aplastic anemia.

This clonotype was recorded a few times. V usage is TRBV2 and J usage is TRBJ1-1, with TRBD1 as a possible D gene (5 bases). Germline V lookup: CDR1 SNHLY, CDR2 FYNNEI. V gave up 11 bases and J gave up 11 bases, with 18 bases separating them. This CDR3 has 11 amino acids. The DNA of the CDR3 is TGTGCCGGCAAGGTAGAAGGGACGGCTTTCTTT. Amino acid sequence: CAGKVEGTAFF. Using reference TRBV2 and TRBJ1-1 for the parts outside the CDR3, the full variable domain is EPEVTQTPSHQVTQMGQEVILRCVPISNHLYFYWYRQILGQKVEFLVSFYNNEISEKSEIFDDQFSVERPDGSNFTLKIRSTKLEDSAMYFCAGKVEGTAFFGQGTRLTVV.

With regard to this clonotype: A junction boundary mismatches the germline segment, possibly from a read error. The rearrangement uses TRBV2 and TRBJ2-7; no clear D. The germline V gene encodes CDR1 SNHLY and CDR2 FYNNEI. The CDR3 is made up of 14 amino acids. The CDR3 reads CASSYSGGSYGQYF. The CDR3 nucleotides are TGTGCCAGCAGTTACTCCGGCGGCTCCTACGGGCAGTACTTC.

CDR3 in amino acids: CASSEGLAGGPDTQYF. CDR3 DNA: TGTGCCAGCAGTGAGGGACTAGCGGGGGGGCCAGATACGCAGTATTTT. J is TRBJ2-3 and V is TRBV6-4, with 16 positions matching TRBD2. V dropped 3 bases and J dropped 4; count of bases not matched to a gene: 1. The CDR3 covers 16 residues. In germline, CDR1 is MRHNA, CDR2 SNTAGT.

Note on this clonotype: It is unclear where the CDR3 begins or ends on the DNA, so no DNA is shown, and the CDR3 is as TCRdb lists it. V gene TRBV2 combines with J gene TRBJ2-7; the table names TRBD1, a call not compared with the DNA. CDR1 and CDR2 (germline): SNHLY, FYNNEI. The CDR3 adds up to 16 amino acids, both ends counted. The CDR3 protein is CASSGVGGGNTEAFFV.

The CDR3 nucleotides read TGTGCCAGCAGCTCGGAAAGAAGCGTTTCACCCCTCCACTTT. This codes for CASSSERSVSPLHF. The chain carries TRBV11-3 and TRBJ1-6; D remains unclear. The CDR3 sequence is 14 residues long. The V end lost 4 bases, the J end lost 9 bases, and 13 bases lay between the germline ends. CDR1 and CDR2 from the germline V gene are SGHNT and YENEEA. Full variable domain (outside the CDR3, taken from reference TRBV11-3 and TRBJ1-6): EAGVVQSPRYKIIEKKQPVAFWCNPISGHNTLYWYLQNLGQGPELLIRYENEEAVDDSQLPKDRFSAERLKGVDSTLKIQPAELGDSAVYLCASSSERSVSPLHFGNGTRLTVT.

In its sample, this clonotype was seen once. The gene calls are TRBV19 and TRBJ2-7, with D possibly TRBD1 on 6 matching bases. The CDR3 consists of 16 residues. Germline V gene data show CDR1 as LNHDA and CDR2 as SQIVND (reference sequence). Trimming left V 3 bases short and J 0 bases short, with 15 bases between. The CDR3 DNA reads TGTGCCAGTAGTATTATGGGGCAGGGGTGCTCCTACGAGCAGTACGTC. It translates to CASSIMGQGCSYEQYV.

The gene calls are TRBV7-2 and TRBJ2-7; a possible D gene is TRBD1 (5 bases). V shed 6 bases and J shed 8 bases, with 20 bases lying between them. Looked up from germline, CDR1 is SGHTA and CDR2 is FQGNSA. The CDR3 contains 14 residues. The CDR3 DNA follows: TGTGCCAGCAGTTACGTGCAGGGTCCCGATAAGCAGTACTTC. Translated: CASSYVQGPDKQYF.

The CDR3 protein is CASTSTGITYEQYF. In DNA, the CDR3 is TGTGCCAGCACATCAACCGGGATTACCTACGAGCAGTACTTC. This chain uses TRBV7-2 with TRBJ2-7; maybe TRBD2 (5 bases). Trimming left V 7 bases short and J 2 bases short, with 15 bases between. The germline V gene has CDR1 SGHTA and CDR2 FQGNSA. This CDR3 contains 14 residues.

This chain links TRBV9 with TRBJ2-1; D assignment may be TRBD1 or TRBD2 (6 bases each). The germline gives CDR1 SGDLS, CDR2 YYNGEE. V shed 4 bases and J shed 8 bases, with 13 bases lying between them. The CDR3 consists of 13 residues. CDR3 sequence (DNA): TGTGCCAGCAGCCAAGAAGGGGGGCATGAGCAGTTCTTC. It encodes CASSQEGGHEQFF.

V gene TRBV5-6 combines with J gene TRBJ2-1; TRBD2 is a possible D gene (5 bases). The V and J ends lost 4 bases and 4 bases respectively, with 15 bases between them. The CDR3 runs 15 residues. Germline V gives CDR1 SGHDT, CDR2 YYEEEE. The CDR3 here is CASSLPTREYNEQFF. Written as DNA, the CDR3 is TGTGCCAGCAGCCTACCGACAAGGGAGTACAATGAGCAGTTCTTC.

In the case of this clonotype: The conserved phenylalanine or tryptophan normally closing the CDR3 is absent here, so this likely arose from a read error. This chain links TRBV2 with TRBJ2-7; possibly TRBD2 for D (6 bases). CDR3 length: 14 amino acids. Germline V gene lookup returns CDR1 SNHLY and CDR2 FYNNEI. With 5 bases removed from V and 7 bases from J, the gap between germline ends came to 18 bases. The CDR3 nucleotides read TGTGCCAGCAGTCCGACGGGGGAGGACAATGAGCAGTACTCC. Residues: CASSPTGEDNEQYS.

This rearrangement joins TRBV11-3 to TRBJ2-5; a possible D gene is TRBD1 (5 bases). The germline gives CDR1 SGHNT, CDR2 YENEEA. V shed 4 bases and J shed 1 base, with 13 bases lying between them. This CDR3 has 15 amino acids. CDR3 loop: CASSSDLTVQETQYF. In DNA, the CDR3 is TGTGCCAGCAGCTCAGATCTGACAGTCCAAGAGACCCAGTACTTC.

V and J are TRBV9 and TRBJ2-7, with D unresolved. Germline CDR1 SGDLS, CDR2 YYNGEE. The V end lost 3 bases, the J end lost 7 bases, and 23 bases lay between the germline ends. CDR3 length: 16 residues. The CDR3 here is CASSAPSDTHQFEQYV. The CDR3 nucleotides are TGTGCCAGCAGCGCACCGTCAGATACGCACCAGTTTGAGCAGTACGTC.

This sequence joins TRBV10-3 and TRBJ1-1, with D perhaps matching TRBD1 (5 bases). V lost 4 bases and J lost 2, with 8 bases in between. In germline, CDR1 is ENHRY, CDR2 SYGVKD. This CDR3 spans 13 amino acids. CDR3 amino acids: CAISGQRNTEAFF. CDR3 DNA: TGTGCCATCAGTGGACAGAGAAACACTGAAGCTTTCTTT.

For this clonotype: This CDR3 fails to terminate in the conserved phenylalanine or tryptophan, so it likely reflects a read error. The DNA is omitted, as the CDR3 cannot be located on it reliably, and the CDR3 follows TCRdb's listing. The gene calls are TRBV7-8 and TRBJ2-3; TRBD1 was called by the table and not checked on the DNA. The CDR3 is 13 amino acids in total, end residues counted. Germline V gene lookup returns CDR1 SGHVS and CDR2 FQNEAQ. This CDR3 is CASSLGGSATTQY.

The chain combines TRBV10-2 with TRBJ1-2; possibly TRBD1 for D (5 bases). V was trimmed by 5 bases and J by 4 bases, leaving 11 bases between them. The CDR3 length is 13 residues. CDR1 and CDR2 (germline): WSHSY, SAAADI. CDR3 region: CASSTTESYGYTF. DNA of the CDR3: TGCGCCAGCAGTACGACAGAGTCCTATGGCTACACCTTC.

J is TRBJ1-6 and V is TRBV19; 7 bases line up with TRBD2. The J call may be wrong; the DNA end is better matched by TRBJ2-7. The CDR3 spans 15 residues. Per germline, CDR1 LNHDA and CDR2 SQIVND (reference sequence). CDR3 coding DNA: TGTGCCAGTAGTATGGGGGGGGAACACAACTATGAGCAGTACTTC. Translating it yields CASSMGGEHNYEQYF.

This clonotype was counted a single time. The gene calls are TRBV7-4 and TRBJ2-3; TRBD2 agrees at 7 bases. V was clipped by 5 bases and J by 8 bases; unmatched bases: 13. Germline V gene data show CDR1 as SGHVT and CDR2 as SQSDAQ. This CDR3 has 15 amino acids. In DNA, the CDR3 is TGTGCCAGCAGCGTAGGCGGGGGTCCCGAGGCTACGCAGTATTTT. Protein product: CASSVGGGPEATQYF.